This record looks at one T cell receptor beta chain sequence and its context. The assay was immunoSEQ multiplex PCR, and TCRdb's table has in-frame clones only and misses some. The data contain some 14,000 clones, approximately 70% of them singletons. The data belong to a study of graft-versus-host responses after intestinal transplantation. Processing released intraepithelial and lamina propria lymphocytes from the graft tissue. V was pared by 1 base and J by 0 bases, with 6 bases between. The CDR3 has 15 amino acids. In germline, CDR1 is MDHEN, CDR2 SYDVKM. This TCR was recovered from a human patient who received an intestinal transplant, so some T cells may come from the graft donor. The J gene is TRBJ1-4, the V gene TRBV28; D call uncertain. The sequencing here drew on ileum tissue, taken around 700 days after intestinal transplantation. CDR3 loop: CASSLYGATNEKLFF. CDR3 nucleotides: TGTGCCAGCAGTTTATATGGGGCAACTAATGAAAAACTGTTTTTT.